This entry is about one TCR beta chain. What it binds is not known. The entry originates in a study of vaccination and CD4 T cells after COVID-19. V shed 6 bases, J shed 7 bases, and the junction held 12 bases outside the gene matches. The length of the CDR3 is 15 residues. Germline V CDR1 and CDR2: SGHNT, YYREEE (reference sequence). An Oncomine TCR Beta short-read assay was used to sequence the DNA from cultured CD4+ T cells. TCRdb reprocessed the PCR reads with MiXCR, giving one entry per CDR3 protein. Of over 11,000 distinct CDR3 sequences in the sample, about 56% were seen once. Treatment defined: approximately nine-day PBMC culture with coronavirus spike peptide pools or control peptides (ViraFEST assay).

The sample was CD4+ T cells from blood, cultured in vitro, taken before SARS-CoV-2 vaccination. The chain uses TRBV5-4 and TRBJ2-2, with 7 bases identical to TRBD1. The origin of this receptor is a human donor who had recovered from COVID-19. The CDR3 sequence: CASTSQKGASGELFF. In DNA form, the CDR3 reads TGTGCCAGCACTTCCCAAAAGGGGGCGAGCGGGGAGCTGTTTTTT.